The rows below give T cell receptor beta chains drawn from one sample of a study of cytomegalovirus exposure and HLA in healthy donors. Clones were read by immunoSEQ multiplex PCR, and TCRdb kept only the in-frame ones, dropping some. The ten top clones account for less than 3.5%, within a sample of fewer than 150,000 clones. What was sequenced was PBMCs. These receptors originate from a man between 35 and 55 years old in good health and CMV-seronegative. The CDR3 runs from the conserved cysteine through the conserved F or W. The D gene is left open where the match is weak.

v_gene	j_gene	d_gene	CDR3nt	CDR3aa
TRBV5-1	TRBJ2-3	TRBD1	TGCGCCAGCAGCCTCCCTTCCCCGGGACAGGCCACAGATACGCAGTATTTT	CASSLPSPGQATDTQYF
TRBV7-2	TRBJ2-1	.	TGTGCCAGCAGCTCATCACCGGGGGTCCTAGCTTACAATGAGCAGTTCTTC	CASSSSPGVLAYNEQFF
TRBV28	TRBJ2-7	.	TGTGCCAGCAGTTTAGACGACAGGCGTACTTTCTACGAGCAGTACTTC	CASSLDDRRTFYEQYF
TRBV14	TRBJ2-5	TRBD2	TGTGCCAGCAGCCAAGATGCTAGCGGACAAGAGACCCAGTACTTC	CASSQDASGQETQYF
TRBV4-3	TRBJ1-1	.	TGCGCCAGCAGCCTCGGGACTACGGCCACTGAAGCTTTCTTT	CASSLGTTATEAFF
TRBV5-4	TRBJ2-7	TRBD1	TGTGCCAGCAGCTTACCGGGACAGCTTTACTACGAGCAGTACTTC	CASSLPGQLYYEQYF
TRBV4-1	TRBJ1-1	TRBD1	TGCGCCAGCAGCCAAACAGACAGGGGGTCTTATGAAGCTTTCTTT	CASSQTDRGSYEAFF
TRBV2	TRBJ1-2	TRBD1	TGTGCCAGCAGTCGAACGGACAGGGGGCCCTGGATCGGCTATGGCTACACCTTC	CASSRTDRGPWIGYGYTF
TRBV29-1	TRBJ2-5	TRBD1	TGCAGCGTCATTACAGGGGGCGTAGAGACCCAGTACTTC	CSVITGGVETQYF
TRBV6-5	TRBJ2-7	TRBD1	TGTGCCAGCAGTCGCGGACAGGCGCCCCACGAGCAGTACTTC	CASSRGQAPHEQYF
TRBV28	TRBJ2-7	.	TGTGCCAGCACCCCTTTCTCCGGGACAAATCGATACGAGCAGTACTTC	CASTPFSGTNRYEQYF
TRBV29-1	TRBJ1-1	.	TGCAGCGTGAACAGGGAGACTGAAGCTTTCTTT	CSVNRETEAFF
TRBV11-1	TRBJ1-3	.	TGTGCCAGCAGCTTGGGCCCGGGAAACACCATATATTTT	CASSLGPGNTIYF
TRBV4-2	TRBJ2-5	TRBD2	TGTGCCAGCAGCCAACGCATAGCGGGGGGGGAAGAGACCCAGTACTTC	CASSQRIAGGEETQYF
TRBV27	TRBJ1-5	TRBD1	TGTGCCAGCAGTGTACAGGGACAGGTCGGGAATCAGCCCCAGCATTTT	CASSVQGQVGNQPQHF
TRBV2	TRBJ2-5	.	TGTGCCAGCAGTGAGCACACAGAGACCCAGTACTTC	CASSEHTETQYF
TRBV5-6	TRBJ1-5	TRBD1	TGTGCCAGCGGCGGACAGGGAGATCAGCCCCAGCATTTT	CASGGQGDQPQHF
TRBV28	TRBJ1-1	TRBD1	TGTGCCAGCAGTTCACCGGACAGGAGGGCTTTCTTT	CASSSPDRRAFF
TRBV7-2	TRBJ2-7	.	TGTGCCAGCAGCGAAACCGCTAGCGCTGACTACGAGCAGTACTTC	CASSETASADYEQYF
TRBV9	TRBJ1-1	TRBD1	TGTGCCAGCAAGCCGGGACAGGGGACTGAAGCTTTCTTT	CASKPGQGTEAFF
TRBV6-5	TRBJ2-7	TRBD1	TGTGCCAGCAGTTCAAATTGGGACAGGGGAAGCCACGAGCAGTACTTC	CASSSNWDRGSHEQYF
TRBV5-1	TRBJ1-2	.	TGCGCCAGCAGCTTGATCGAGGGACTCAACTATGGCTACACCTTC	CASSLIEGLNYGYTF
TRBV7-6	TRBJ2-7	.	TGTGCCAGCAGCTTAGCGGACTCAGGCTACGAGCAGTACTTC	CASSLADSGYEQYF
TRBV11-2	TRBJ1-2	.	TGTGCCAGCAGCGGGTCAGGTGACCCTAACTATGGCTACACCTTC	CASSGSGDPNYGYTF
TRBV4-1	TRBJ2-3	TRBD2	TGCGCCAGCAGCCAAGAGGGCCTAGCGGGAACAGATACGCAGTATTTT	CASSQEGLAGTDTQYF
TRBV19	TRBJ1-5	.	TGTGCCAGTAACCGGCAGGGTCCCTCCAGCAATCAGCCCCAGCATTTT	CASNRQGPSSNQPQHF
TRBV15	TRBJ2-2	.	TGTGCCACCAGGAGGGCGAACACCGGGGAGCTGTTTTTT	CATRRANTGELFF
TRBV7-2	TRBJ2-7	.	TGTGCCAGCAGTCGAGACAGCGTGACCTACGAGCAGTACTTC	CASSRDSVTYEQYF
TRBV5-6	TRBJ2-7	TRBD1	TGTGCCAGCAGTGATCAGGGGGACGAGCAGTACTTC	CASSDQGDEQYF
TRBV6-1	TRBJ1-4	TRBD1	TGTGCCAGCACTGGACAGGGGGCCTATGAAAAACTGTTTTTT	CASTGQGAYEKLFF
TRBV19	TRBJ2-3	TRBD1	TGTGCCAGCGGGACAGGGGGCACAGATACGCAGTATTTT	CASGTGGTDTQYF
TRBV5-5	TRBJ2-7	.	TGTGCCAGCAGCCCCGACGGGTACGAGCAGTACTTC	CASSPDGYEQYF
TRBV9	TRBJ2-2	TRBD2	TGTGCCAGCAGCGTAGCGATAGCGGGGCGATCCACCGGGGAGCTGTTTTTT	CASSVAIAGRSTGELFF
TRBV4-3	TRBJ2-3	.	TGCGCCAGCAGCCAGGGCTTAGATACGCAGTATTTT	CASSQGLDTQYF
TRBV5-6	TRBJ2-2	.	TGTGCCAGCAGCTTGGGCGGCGCGGGCACCGGGGAGCTGTTTTTT	CASSLGGAGTGELFF
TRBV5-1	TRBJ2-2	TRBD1	TGCGCCAGCAGCTTCGGACAGGGGATCTCCGGGGAGCTGTTTTTT	CASSFGQGISGELFF
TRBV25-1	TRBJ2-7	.	TGTGCCAGCAGTGAAGGTCGGTGGCAGGGCAGCTCCTACGAGCAGTACTTC	CASSEGRWQGSSYEQYF
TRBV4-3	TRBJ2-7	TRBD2	TGCGCCAGCAGCCAGGGGGGACTAGCTAGGACCTACGAGCAGTACTTC	CASSQGGLARTYEQYF
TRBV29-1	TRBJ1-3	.	TGCAGCGTTGAAGATTCCTACAGGCCCTCTGGAAACACCATATATTTT	CSVEDSYRPSGNTIYF
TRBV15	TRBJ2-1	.	TGTGCCACCAGCACGGGATACAATGAGCAGTTCTTC	CATSTGYNEQFF
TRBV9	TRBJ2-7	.	TGTGCCAGCAGCGTAGACCCCGACAGCGAGCAGTACTTC	CASSVDPDSEQYF
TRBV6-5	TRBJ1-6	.	TGTGCCAGCAGTTATCAGGGTGGAAATTCACCCCTCCACTTT	CASSYQGGNSPLHF
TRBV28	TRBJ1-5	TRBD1	TGTGCCAGCAGATACCGGGACAGGGGAAGGCAGCCCCAGCATTTT	CASRYRDRGRQPQHF
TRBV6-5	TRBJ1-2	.	TGTGCCAGCAGCCGCGGGTCGGATGGCTACACCTTC	CASSRGSDGYTF
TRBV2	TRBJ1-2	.	TGTGCCAGCAGTGAAGGACTAGGGATTTGGAGGGGCTACACCTTC	CASSEGLGIWRGYTF
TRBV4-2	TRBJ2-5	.	TGTGCCAGCAGCCAAATAGCGGAAGAGACCCAGTACTTC	CASSQIAEETQYF
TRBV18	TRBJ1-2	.	TGTGCCAGCTCACCAGTGTCGGGAGCTAACTATGGCTACACCTTC	CASSPVSGANYGYTF
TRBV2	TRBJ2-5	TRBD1	TGTGCCAGCATTATCGACAGGGGAGAGACCCAGTACTTC	CASIIDRGETQYF
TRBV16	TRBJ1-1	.	TGTGCCAGCAGCCAATGGATAGAGATTTGGCGCGGAGCTTTCTTT	CASSQWIEIWRGAFF
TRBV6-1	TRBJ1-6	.	TGTGCCAGCAGCGGGACTTGGAATTCACCCCTCCACTTT	CASSGTWNSPLHF
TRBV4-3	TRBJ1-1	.	TGCGCCAGCAGCCATGTACAGGGAGCAACTGAAGCTTTCTTT	CASSHVQGATEAFF
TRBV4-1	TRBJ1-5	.	TGCGCCAGCAGCCAAGACAGGAATAGCAATCAGCCCCAGCATTTT	CASSQDRNSNQPQHF
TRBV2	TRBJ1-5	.	TGTGCCAGCCGGGATCTCGAGGGGCCCCAGCATTTT	CASRDLEGPQHF